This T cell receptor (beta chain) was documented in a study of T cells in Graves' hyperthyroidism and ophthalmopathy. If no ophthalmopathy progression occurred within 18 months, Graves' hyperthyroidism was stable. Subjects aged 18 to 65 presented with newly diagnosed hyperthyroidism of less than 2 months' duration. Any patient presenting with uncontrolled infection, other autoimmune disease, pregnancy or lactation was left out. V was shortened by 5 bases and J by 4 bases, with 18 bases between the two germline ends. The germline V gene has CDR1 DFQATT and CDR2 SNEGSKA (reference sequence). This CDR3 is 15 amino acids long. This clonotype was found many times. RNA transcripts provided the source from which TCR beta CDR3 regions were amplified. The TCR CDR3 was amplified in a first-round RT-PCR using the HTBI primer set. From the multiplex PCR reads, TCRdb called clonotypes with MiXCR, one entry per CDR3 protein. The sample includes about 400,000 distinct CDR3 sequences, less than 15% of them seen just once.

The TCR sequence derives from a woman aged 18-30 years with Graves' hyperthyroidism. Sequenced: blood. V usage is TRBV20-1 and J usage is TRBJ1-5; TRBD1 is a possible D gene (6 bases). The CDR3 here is CSAEIGRGGNQPQHF. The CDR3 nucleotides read TGCAGTGCTGAGATCGGGAGAGGGGGTAATCAGCCCCAGCATTTT.